The 26 T cell receptor beta chains presented below share a single source sample, sequenced in a study of blood T cell repertoires in COVID-19. Here immunoSEQ multiplex PCR was the method, and the copy in TCRdb shows in-frame clones only, minus some. Of fewer than 200,000 clones listed, 83% are singletons. Input material: peripheral blood. The receptors were gathered from a woman in her 70s with COVID-19, enrolled during active disease.

This clone was picked up one time. V gene TRBV7-9 combines with J gene TRBJ1-1, with D hard to call. This CDR3 is 12 amino acids long. V dropped 4 bases and J dropped 4 bases, with 7 bases sitting between them. Germline CDR1 reads SEHNR; CDR2 reads FQNEAQ (reference sequence). Here the CDR3 reads CASSSYFTEAFF. The CDR3, as DNA: TGTGCCAGCAGCTCTTACTTCACTGAAGCTTTCTTT.

The chain joins TRBV12-3 or TRBV12-4 to TRBJ1-1, with D unclear. Between the trimmed V and J ends, which lost 2 bases and 4 bases, there was a span of 8 bases. The length of the CDR3 is 13 residues. CDR3 amino acids: CASSLRDATEAFF. The CDR3 DNA follows: TGTGCCAGCAGTTTACGGGATGCCACTGAAGCTTTCTTT.

V is TRBV7-2 and J is TRBJ1-1, with D maybe TRBD1 (5 bases). V shed 4 bases and J shed 4 bases, with 13 bases lying between them. Germline V gives CDR1 SGHTA, CDR2 FQGNSA. The CDR3 is 14 amino acids. The CDR3 spells CASSYLGGSTEAFF. The CDR3 nucleotides read TGTGCCAGCAGCTACCTGGGGGGGAGCACTGAAGCTTTCTTT.

V is TRBV4-2 and J is TRBJ2-1, with TRBD2 matching 12 bases. This CDR3 region has 15 residues. Trimming at V came to 4 bases and at J to 10 bases, leaving 8 bases not matched to a gene. Per the germline V gene, CDR1 is LGHNA and CDR2 is YNFKEQ. This CDR3 reads CASSPLTSGSREQFF. CDR3 coding DNA: TGTGCCAGCAGCCCGCTGACTAGCGGGAGTAGGGAGCAGTTCTTC.

This clone was detected a few times. The chain joins TRBV27 to TRBJ1-1; a possible D gene is TRBD1 (6 bases). The CDR3 spans 14 residues. Trimming removed 9 bases at V and 1 base at J, with 15 bases between. The germline gives CDR1 MNHEY, CDR2 SMNVEV (reference sequence). In DNA, the CDR3 is TGTGCCAGTCGAGGAACGACAGGGAACACTGAAGCTTTCTTT. Its protein is CASRGTTGNTEAFF.

This clone was detected only once. The chain employs TRBV30 and TRBJ2-1; D is unresolved. The CDR3 consists of 14 residues. CDR1 and CDR2 (germline): GTSNPN, SVGIG (reference sequence). V was cut by 0 bases and J by 4 bases, with 10 bases left in between. CDR3 in amino acids: CAWSVLLLYNEQFF. The DNA for the CDR3 is TGTGCCTGGAGTGTACTGCTACTGTACAATGAGCAGTTCTTC.

Points on this clone: The sample holds other DNA sequences that translate to the same CDR3. This sequence joins TRBV18 and TRBJ2-1, with D perhaps TRBD1 (5 bases). V lost 3 bases and J 3 bases, leaving 9 bases between the germline ends. This CDR3 is built from 14 residues. CDR1 is KGHSH, CDR2 LQKENI, per germline. CDR3 nucleotide sequence: TGTGCCAGCTCACCCATAACAGGCTACAATGAGCAGTTCTTC. It codes for CASSPITGYNEQFF.

The chain recombines TRBV7-2 with TRBJ2-1; tentative D call: TRBD2 (6 bases). From germline, CDR1 is SGHTA and CDR2 FQGNSA. This CDR3 comprises 17 residues. Trimming pared 4 bases from V and 2 bases from J, leaving 18 bases between. The DNA of the CDR3 is TGTGCCAGCAGCTCCCCCGGGGGTAGCCGTACCTACAATGAGCAGTTCTTC. Protein: CASSSPGGSRTYNEQFF.

The chain carries TRBV28 and TRBJ2-7; 12 bases are a match to TRBD2. Germline trimming cut 11 bases from V and 4 bases from J; bases unmatched to any gene: 9. The V gene's germline CDR1 is MDHEN and CDR2 SYDVKM. This CDR3 is 14 amino acids long. The CDR3 loop is CAAGGTSGPYEQYF. The DNA for the CDR3 is TGTGCCGCAGGGGGGACTAGCGGGCCTTACGAGCAGTACTTC.

This rearrangement joins TRBV19 to TRBJ2-5; TRBD1 agrees at 8 bases. The CDR3 runs to 16 residues. J was trimmed by 4 bases and V by 5 bases; bases with no gene match: 12. Germline-derived CDR1 and CDR2 are LNHDA and SQIVND (reference sequence). CDR3 sequence: CASSPPGQGPSETQYF. The CDR3 nucleotides are TGTGCCAGTAGTCCGCCCGGACAGGGTCCGTCAGAGACCCAGTACTTC.

V usage is TRBV18 and J usage is TRBJ2-1; 14 nucleotides agree with TRBD2. Per germline, CDR1 KGHSH and CDR2 LQKENI. The junction had 6 bases not matched to a gene; V was cut back by 2 bases and J by 6 bases. There are 17 residues in the CDR3. The CDR3 coding sequence is TGTGCCAGCTCACCAAACCTAGGACTAGCGGGAGGCAATGAGCAGTTCTTC. Amino acid sequence: CASSPNLGLAGGNEQFF.

The chain has TRBV7-9 and TRBJ1-1, with D unresolved. CDR1 and CDR2 (germline): SEHNR, FQNEAQ (reference sequence). The V and J ends lost 4 bases and 4 bases respectively, with 10 bases between them. This CDR3 contains 13 residues. Here the CDR3 reads CASSSQGGTEAFF. Here the CDR3 DNA reads TGTGCCAGCAGCTCCCAAGGCGGCACTGAAGCTTTCTTT.

The rearrangement joins TRBV7-2 to TRBJ1-5; no firm D call. The CDR3 is made up of 14 amino acids. Trimming removed 5 bases at V and 0 bases at J, with 8 bases between. Germline-derived CDR1 and CDR2 are SGHTA and FQGNSA. Written as DNA, the CDR3 is TGTGCCAGCAGCCCCGACTATAGCAATCAGCCCCAGCATTTT. Encoded protein: CASSPDYSNQPQHF.

The V gene is TRBV4-1, the J gene TRBJ2-7; 8 nucleotides agree with TRBD1. Germline V gene data show CDR1 as MGHRA and CDR2 as YSYEKL. V was clipped by 5 bases and J by 2 bases; unmatched bases: 8. The CDR3 spans 15 residues. In nucleotides, the CDR3 is TGCGCCAGCAGCTTAACAGGGGGAACAACCTACGAGCAGTACTTC. Translating it yields CASSLTGGTTYEQYF.

The chain links TRBV19 to TRBJ2-7; D is ambiguous. With 6 bases removed from V and 0 bases from J, the gap between germline ends came to 12 bases. The CDR3 runs 14 residues. Germline CDR1 LNHDA, CDR2 SQIVND (reference sequence). Written as DNA, the CDR3 is TGTGCCAGTAGCGAATCACAGTACTCCTACGAGCAGTACTTC. Amino acids: CASSESQYSYEQYF.

This clone was counted a single time. The V and J genes are TRBV30 and TRBJ1-5, with D perhaps TRBD1 (6 bases). The CDR3 loop spans 14 amino acids. Per germline, CDR1 GTSNPN and CDR2 SVGIG (reference sequence). V was shortened by 2 bases and J by 4 bases, with 12 bases between the two germline ends. The CDR3 DNA reads as TGTGCCTGGAGTTACCCAGGGGCGAATCAGCCCCAGCATTTT. It is translated as CAWSYPGANQPQHF.

V gene TRBV5-1 combines with J gene TRBJ1-4; 9 bases align to TRBD1. Germline V CDR1 and CDR2: SGHRS, YFSETQ. V was pared by 4 bases and J by 0 bases, with 4 bases of the junction left unmatched. The CDR3 covers 16 residues. The CDR3 here is CASSRDRASTNEKLFF. The CDR3, as DNA: TGCGCCAGCAGCCGGGACAGGGCCTCAACTAATGAAAAACTGTTTTTT.

V gene TRBV5-1 combines with J gene TRBJ2-1; TRBD2 agrees at 8 bases. The CDR3 consists of 15 residues. V lost 5 bases to trimming and J lost 4 bases; unmatched junction nucleotides: 8. Germline V lookup: CDR1 SGHRS, CDR2 YFSETQ. The CDR3 region is CASSSERGLYNEQFF. The CDR3 DNA is TGCGCCAGCAGTTCAGAGCGGGGGCTATACAATGAGCAGTTCTTC.

The J gene is TRBJ1-2, the V gene TRBV29-1; TRBD1 matches at 7 bases. CDR3 length: 10 amino acids. The V gene's germline CDR1 is SQVTM and CDR2 ANQGSEA. The V gene end was trimmed by 3 bases and the J gene end by 8 bases; junction bases not matched to a gene: 0. The CDR3 loop is CSVEGQGYTF. CDR3 bases: TGCAGCGTTGAGGGACAGGGCTACACCTTC.

V and J are TRBV9 and TRBJ2-1; TRBD2 aligns across 10 bases. In germline, CDR1 is SGDLS, CDR2 YYNGEE. V gave up 0 bases and J gave up 12 bases; unmatched junction bases: 12. The CDR3 consists of 16 residues. CDR3 loop: CASSVETSGARARQFF. The CDR3 DNA is TGTGCCAGCAGCGTAGAAACTAGCGGGGCTCGGGCCCGGCAGTTCTTC.

DNA of the CDR3: TGCGCCAGCAGCCCGGGGTACGGACTAACCCAAGAGACCCAGTACTTC. Amino acids: CASSPGYGLTQETQYF. The genes are TRBV5-1 and TRBJ2-5; D perhaps matches TRBD2 (6 bases). V lost 4 bases and J lost 1, with 17 bases in between. CDR1 and CDR2 (germline): SGHRS, YFSETQ. There are 16 residues in the CDR3. Using reference TRBV5-1 and TRBJ2-5 for the parts outside the CDR3, the full variable domain is KAGVTQTPRYLIKTRGQQVTLSCSPISGHRSVSWYQQTPGQGLQFLFEYFSETQRNKGNFPGRFSGRQFSNSRSEMNVSTLELGDSALYLCASSPGYGLTQETQYFGPGTRLLVL.

The chain couples TRBV19 to TRBJ1-1; D gene unclear. V lost 7 bases and J lost 3, with 9 bases in between. This CDR3 contains 12 residues. Looked up from germline, CDR1 is LNHDA and CDR2 is SQIVND (reference sequence). The DNA for the CDR3 is TGTGCCAGTAAACGCGGCGACACTGAAGCTTTCTTT. Its protein is CASKRGDTEAFF.

This chain uses TRBV27 with TRBJ1-5; TRBD1 is a possible D gene (5 bases). CDR1 is MNHEY, CDR2 SMNVEV, per germline (reference sequence). The CDR3 length is 15 residues. V lost 5 bases and J lost 7, with 18 bases in between. The CDR3 loop reads CASSPTIRAGQPQHF. The CDR3 DNA reads TGTGCCAGCAGTCCCACGATCAGGGCCGGGCAGCCCCAGCATTTT.

The chain joins TRBV6-6 to TRBJ2-5; D is perhaps TRBD2 (5 bases). Germline V gene lookup returns CDR1 MNHNY and CDR2 SVGAGI (reference sequence). CDR3 size: 16 residues. V was clipped by 3 bases and J by 5 bases, with 19 bases between them. DNA for the CDR3: TGTGCCAGCAGTTATCTCGGCGTCCGGGATAGCGAGACCCAGTACTTC. It translates to CASSYLGVRDSETQYF.

The chain joins TRBV15 to TRBJ1-2, with TRBD1 matching over 7 bases. The CDR3 has 16 residues. Losses at the gene ends were 9 bases for V and 3 bases for J; bases not matched to a gene: 16. Germline V CDR1 and CDR2: LNHNV, YYDKDF (reference sequence). CDR3 region: CATSEDRLIRDYGYTF. CDR3 coding DNA: TGTGCCACTTCGGAGGACAGGCTAATTCGCGACTATGGCTACACCTTC.

V and J are TRBV2 and TRBJ2-1; possibly TRBD2 for D (6 bases). Germline V gene sequence: CDR1 SNHLY, CDR2 FYNNEI. The CDR3 totals 14 residues. Trimming removed 8 bases at V and 1 base at J, with 12 bases between. CDR3 sequence reads: CASRGTSSYNEQFF. The CDR3 nucleotides are TGTGCCAGCCGCGGGACTTCGTCCTACAATGAGCAGTTCTTC.